This T cell receptor beta chain was documented in a study of PD-L1 blockade in urothelial cancer. Study background: Earlier, patients had received 0 to 3 chemotherapy regimens. Samples came from 3 weeks, at the second dose, and 6 weeks into treatment. Per blood sample, T cells had a median of 141,255.

The V segment lost 3 bases and the J segment 7 bases; nucleotides outside the gene matches: 6. CDR3 length equals 16 residues. The V gene's germline CDR1 is MGHRA and CDR2 YSYEKL. Patient disease was locally advanced or metastatic urothelial carcinoma. Profiled with immunoSEQ multiplex PCR; TCRdb holds only in-frame clones, not every one. In the table there are more than 35,000 clones, approximately 92% of which are singletons. The chain has TRBV4-1 and TRBJ2-1, with 13 nucleotides matching TRBD2. The specimen was PBMCs, collected around atezolizumab (anti-PD-L1) treatment. This receptor was identified in a man in his 70s with urothelial cancer. In DNA form, the CDR3 reads TGCGCCAGCAGCCACCTACTAGCGGGAGGGCCTAATGAGCAGTTCTTC. Translating gives CASSHLLAGGPNEQFF.